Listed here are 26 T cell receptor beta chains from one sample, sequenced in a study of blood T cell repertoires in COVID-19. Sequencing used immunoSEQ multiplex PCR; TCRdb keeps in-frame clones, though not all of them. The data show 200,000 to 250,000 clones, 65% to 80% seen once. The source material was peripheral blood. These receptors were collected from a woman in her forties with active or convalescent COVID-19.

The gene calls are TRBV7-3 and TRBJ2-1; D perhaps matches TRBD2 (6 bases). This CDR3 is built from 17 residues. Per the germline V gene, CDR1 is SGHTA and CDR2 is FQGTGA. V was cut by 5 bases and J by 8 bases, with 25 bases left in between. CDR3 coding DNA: TGTGCCAGCAGCCCCCACCCCAGCGGGCTGGTAGGGCATGAGCAGTTCTTC. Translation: CASSPHPSGLVGHEQFF.

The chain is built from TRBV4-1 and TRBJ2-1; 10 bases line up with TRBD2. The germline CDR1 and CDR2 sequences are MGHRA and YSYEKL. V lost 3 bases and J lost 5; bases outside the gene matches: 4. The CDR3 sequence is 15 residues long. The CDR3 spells CASSQLTSGHNEQFF. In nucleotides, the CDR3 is TGCGCCAGCAGCCAGTTGACTAGCGGGCACAATGAGCAGTTCTTC.

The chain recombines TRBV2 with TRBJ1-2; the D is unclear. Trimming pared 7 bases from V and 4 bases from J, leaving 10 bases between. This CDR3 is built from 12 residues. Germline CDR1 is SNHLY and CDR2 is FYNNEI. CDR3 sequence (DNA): TGTGCCAGCACCGCGTACAGCTATGGCTACACCTTC. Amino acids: CASTAYSYGYTF.

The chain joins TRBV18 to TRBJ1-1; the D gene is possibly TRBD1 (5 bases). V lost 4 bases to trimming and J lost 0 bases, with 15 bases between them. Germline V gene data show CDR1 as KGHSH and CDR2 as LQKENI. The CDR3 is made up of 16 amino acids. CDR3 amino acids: CASSQYSGRLNTEAFF. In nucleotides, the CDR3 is TGTGCCAGCTCACAGTATTCAGGGCGGCTGAACACTGAAGCTTTCTTT. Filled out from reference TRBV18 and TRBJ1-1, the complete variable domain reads NAGVMQNPRHLVRRRGQEARLRCSPMKGHSHVYWYRQLPEEGLKFMVYLQKENIIDESGMPKERFSAEFPKEGPSILRIQQVVRGDSAAYFCASSQYSGRLNTEAFFGQGTRLTVV.

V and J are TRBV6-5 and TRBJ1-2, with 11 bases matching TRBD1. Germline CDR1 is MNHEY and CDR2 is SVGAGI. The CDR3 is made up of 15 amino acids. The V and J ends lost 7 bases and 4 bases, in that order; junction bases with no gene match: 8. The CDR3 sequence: CASTGTGGSLYGYTF. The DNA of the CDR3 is TGTGCCAGCACCGGGACAGGGGGATCCCTCTATGGCTACACCTTC.

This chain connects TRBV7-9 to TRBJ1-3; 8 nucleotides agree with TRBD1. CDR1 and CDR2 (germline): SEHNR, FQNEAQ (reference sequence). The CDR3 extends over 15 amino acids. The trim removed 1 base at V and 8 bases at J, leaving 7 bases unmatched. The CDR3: CASSLVPGQAYTIYF. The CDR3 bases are TGTGCCAGCAGCTTAGTCCCGGGACAGGCCTACACCATATATTTT.

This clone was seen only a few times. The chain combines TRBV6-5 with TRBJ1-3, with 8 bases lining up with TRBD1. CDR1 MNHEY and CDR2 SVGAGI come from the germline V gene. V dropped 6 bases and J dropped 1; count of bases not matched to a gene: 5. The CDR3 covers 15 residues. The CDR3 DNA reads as TGTGCCAGCAGCCGGGGACAGGCGTCTGGAAACACCATATATTTT. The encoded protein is CASSRGQASGNTIYF.

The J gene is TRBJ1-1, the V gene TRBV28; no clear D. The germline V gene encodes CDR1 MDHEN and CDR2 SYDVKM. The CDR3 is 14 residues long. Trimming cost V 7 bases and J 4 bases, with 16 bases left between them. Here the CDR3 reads CASTDADTTTEAFF. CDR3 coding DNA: TGTGCCAGCACAGACGCAGACACGACCACTGAAGCTTTCTTT.

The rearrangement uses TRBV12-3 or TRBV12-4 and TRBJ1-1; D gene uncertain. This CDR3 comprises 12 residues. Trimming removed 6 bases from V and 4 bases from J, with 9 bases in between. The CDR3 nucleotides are TGTGCCAGCAGCCTCCCCCCCACTGAAGCTTTCTTT. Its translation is CASSLPPTEAFF.

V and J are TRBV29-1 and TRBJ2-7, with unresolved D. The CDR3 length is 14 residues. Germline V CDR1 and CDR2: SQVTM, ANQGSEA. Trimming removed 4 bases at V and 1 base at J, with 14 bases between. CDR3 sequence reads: CSVVSRKASYEQYF. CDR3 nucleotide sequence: TGCAGCGTTGTTAGCCGCAAGGCTTCCTACGAGCAGTACTTC.

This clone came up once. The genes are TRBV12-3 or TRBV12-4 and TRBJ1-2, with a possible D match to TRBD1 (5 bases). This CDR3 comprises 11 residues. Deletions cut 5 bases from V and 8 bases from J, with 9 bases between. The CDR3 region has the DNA TGTGCCAGCAGTGGGACTGGAGGCTACACCTTC. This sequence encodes CASSGTGGYTF.

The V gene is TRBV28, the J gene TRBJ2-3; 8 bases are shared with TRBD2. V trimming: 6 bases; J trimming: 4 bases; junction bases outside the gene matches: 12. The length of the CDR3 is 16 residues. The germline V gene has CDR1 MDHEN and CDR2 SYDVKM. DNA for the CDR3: TGTGCCAGCAGCCCAATAGCGGGGCGCTTCGCAGATACGCAGTATTTT. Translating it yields CASSPIAGRFADTQYF. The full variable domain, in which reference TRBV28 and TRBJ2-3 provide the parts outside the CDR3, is DVKVTQSSRYLVKRTGEKVFLECVQDMDHENMFWYRQDPGLGLRLIYFSYDVKMKEKGDIPEGYSVSREKKERFSLILESASTNQTSMYLCASSPIAGRFADTQYFGPGTRLTVL.

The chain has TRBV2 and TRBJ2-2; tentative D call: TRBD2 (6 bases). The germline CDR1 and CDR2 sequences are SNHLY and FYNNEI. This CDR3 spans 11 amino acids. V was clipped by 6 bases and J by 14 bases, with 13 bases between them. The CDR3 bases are TGTGCCAGCAGCCTCGGGGGAGTACTGTTTTTT. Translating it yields CASSLGGVLFF. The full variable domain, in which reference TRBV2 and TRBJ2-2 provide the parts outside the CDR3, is EPEVTQTPSHQVTQMGQEVILRCVPISNHLYFYWYRQILGQKVEFLVSFYNNEISEKSEIFDDQFSVERPDGSNFTLKIRSTKLEDSAMYFCASSLGGVLFFGEGSRLTVL.

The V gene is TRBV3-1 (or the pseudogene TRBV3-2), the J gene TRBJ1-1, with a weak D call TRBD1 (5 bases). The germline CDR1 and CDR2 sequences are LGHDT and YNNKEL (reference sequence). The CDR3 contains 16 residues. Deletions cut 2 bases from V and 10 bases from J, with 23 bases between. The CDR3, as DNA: TGTGCCAGCAGCCAATACCCGGGACGACTAGGAGGAACAGCTTTCTTT. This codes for CASSQYPGRLGGTAFF.

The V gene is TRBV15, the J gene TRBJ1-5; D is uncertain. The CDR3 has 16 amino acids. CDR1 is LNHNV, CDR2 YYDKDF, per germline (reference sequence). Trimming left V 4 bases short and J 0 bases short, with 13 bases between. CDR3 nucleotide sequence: TGTGCCACCAGCATAGACGAGGGTTATAGCAATCAGCCCCAGCATTTT. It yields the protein CATSIDEGYSNQPQHF.

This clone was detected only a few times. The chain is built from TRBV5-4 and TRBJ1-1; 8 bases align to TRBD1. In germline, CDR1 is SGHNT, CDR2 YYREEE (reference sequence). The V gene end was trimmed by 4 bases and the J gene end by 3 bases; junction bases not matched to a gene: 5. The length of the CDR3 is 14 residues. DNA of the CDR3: TGTGCCAGCAGCGGGGACAGGCGGCACACTGAAGCTTTCTTT. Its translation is CASSGDRRHTEAFF. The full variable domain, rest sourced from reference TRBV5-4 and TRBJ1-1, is ETGVTQSPTHLIKTRGQQVTLRCSSQSGHNTVSWYQQALGQGPQFIFQYYREEENGRGNFPPRFSGLQFPNYSSELNVNALELDDSALYLCASSGDRRHTEAFFGQGTRLTVV.

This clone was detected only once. CDR3 protein: CASRNRGGYTF. The CDR3 region has the DNA TGTGCCAGCAGGAACAGGGGTGGCTACACCTTC. This chain uses TRBV6-5 with TRBJ1-2; 7 nucleotides align to TRBD1. CDR1 and CDR2 from the germline V gene are MNHEY and SVGAGI. CDR3 size: 11 residues. V lost 6 bases and J lost 7; bases outside the gene matches: 2.

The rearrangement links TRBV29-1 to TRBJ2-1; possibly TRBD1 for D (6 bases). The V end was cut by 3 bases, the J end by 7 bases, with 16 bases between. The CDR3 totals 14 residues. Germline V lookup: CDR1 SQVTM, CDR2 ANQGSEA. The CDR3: CSVDSLGGRNEQFF. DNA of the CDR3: TGCAGCGTTGACAGTTTAGGGGGACGGAATGAGCAGTTCTTC.

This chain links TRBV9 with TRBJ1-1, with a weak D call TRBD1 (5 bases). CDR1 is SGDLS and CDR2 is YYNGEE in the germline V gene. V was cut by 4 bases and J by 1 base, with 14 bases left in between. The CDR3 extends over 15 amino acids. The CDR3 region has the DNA TGTGCCAGCAGCCCCTCGGGGGGGACGAACACTGAAGCTTTCTTT. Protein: CASSPSGGTNTEAFF.

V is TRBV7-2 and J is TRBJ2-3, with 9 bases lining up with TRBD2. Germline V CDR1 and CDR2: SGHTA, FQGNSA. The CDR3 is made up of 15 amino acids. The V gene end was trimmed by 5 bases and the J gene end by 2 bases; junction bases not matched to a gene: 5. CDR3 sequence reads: CASSSGGTTTDTQYF. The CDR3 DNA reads TGTGCCAGCAGCAGCGGGGGGACAACCACAGATACGCAGTATTTT.

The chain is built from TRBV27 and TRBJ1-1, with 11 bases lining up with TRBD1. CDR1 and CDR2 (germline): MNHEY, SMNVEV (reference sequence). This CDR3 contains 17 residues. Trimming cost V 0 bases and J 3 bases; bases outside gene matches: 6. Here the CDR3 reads CASSLSQDRGQDTEAFF. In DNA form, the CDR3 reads TGTGCCAGCAGTTTATCCCAGGACAGGGGGCAGGACACTGAAGCTTTCTTT.

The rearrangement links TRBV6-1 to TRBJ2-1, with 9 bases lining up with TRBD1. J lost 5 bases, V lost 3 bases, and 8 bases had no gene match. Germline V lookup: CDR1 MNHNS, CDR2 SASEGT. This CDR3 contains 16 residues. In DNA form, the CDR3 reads TGTGCCAGCAGTGACCCGACAGGGGGTTTAAACAATGAGCAGTTCTTC. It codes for CASSDPTGGLNNEQFF.

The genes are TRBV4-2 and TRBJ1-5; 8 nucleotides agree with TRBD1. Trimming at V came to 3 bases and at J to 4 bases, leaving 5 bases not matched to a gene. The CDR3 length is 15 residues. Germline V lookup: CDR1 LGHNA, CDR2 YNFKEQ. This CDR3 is CASSQTGAANQPQHF. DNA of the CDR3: TGTGCCAGCAGCCAGACAGGGGCCGCGAATCAGCCCCAGCATTTT.

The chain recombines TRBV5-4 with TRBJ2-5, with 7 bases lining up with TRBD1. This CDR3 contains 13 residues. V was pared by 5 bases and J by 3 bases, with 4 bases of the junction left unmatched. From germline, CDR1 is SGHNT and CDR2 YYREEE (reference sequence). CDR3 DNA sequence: TGTGCCAGCAGACCCGGGACAGAAGAGACCCAGTACTTC. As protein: CASRPGTEETQYF.

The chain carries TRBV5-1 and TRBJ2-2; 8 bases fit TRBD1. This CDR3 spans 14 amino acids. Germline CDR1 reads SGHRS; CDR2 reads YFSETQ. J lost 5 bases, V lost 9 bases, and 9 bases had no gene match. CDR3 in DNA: TGCGCCACGTCGGTACAGGGGGTTACCGGGGAGCTGTTTTTT. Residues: CATSVQGVTGELFF.

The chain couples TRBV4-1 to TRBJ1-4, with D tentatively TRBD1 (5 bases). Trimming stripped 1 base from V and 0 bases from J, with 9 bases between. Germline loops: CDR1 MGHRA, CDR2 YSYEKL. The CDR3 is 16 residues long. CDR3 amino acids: CASSQAGSSTNEKLFF. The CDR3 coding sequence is TGCGCCAGCAGCCAAGCAGGGTCCTCAACTAATGAAAAACTGTTTTTT.